This entry lists 24 T cell receptor beta chains sequenced from one sample in a study of immune cell composition in non-small cell lung cancer. The data were produced by immunoSEQ multiplex PCR, yet TCRdb's version contains in-frame clones alone and is incomplete. In the table there are about 5,200 clones, less than 75% of which are singletons. Sequenced sample: lung tumor tissue. These receptors came from a human donor with non-small cell lung cancer.

V gene TRBV6-5 combines with J gene TRBJ1-5; D remains ambiguous. V gave up 2 bases and J gave up 2 bases, with 4 bases separating them. The CDR3 extends over 13 amino acids. Looked up from germline, CDR1 is MNHEY and CDR2 is SVGAGI. The chain's CDR3 is CASSYQGNQPQHF. The CDR3 bases are TGTGCCAGCAGTTACCAGGGCAATCAGCCCCAGCATTTT.

This chain uses TRBV6-1 with TRBJ1-1; 7 bases match TRBD1. The junction had 5 bases not matched to a gene; V was cut back by 6 bases and J by 4 bases. This CDR3 has 13 residues. Germline loops: CDR1 MNHNS, CDR2 SASEGT. DNA for the CDR3: TGTGCCAGCAGAAGACAGGGCCTCACTGAAGCTTTCTTT. Its translation is CASRRQGLTEAFF.

The chain has TRBV20-1 and TRBJ1-2; 7 positions agree with TRBD1. The CDR3 has 11 amino acids. V trimming: 4 bases; J trimming: 6 bases; junction bases outside the gene matches: 2. CDR1 is DFQATT, CDR2 SNEGSKA, per germline (reference sequence). The CDR3 DNA sequence: TGCAGTGCTACAGGGGGAAATGGCTACACCTTC. This encodes CSATGGNGYTF.

This clone was counted once. This rearrangement joins TRBV4-1 to TRBJ2-1; 8 bases align to TRBD1. V lost 3 bases, J lost 7 bases, and 5 bases stayed unmatched. The CDR3 is 14 residues long. From germline, CDR1 is MGHRA and CDR2 YSYEKL. The CDR3 region has the DNA TGCGCCAGCAGCCACCCCCACAGGGGGAATGAGCAGTTCTTC. Its translation is CASSHPHRGNEQFF.

J is TRBJ1-1 and V is TRBV6-6; 7 nucleotides line up with TRBD1. CDR3 length: 12 residues. V shed 6 bases and J 5 bases; nucleotides not matched to a gene: 3. From germline, CDR1 is MNHNY and CDR2 SVGAGI (reference sequence). The CDR3 DNA reads TGTGCCAGCAGCCACAGGGGTACTGAAGCTTTCTTT. As protein: CASSHRGTEAFF.

V gene TRBV6-1 combines with J gene TRBJ2-3; 8 bases align to TRBD2. The junction had 2 bases not matched to a gene; V was cut back by 2 bases and J by 4 bases. Germline CDR1 is MNHNS and CDR2 is SASEGT. The CDR3 is 14 residues long. CDR3 amino acids: CASSESGGADTQYF. In nucleotides, the CDR3 is TGTGCCAGCAGTGAAAGCGGGGGCGCAGATACGCAGTATTTT.

This chain joins TRBV5-1 and TRBJ2-1; 8 bases fit TRBD2. V lost 1 base, J lost 2 bases, and 2 bases stayed unmatched. Per germline, CDR1 SGHRS and CDR2 YFSETQ. This CDR3 is 15 amino acids long. The CDR3 spells CASSLSGGPYNEQFF. The CDR3 coding sequence is TGCGCCAGCAGCTTGTCGGGGGGGCCCTACAATGAGCAGTTCTTC.

The CDR3 DNA sequence: TGTGCCAGCAGCCCTAACGCGGGGTGGGAGACCCAGTACTTC. Translating it yields CASSPNAGWETQYF. This sequence joins TRBV5-6 and TRBJ2-5, with D perhaps matching TRBD2 (6 bases). Germline-derived CDR1 and CDR2 are SGHDT and YYEEEE. V lost 4 bases and J lost 5, with 15 bases in between. The CDR3 loop spans 14 amino acids.

V is TRBV5-1 and J is TRBJ1-1, with a possible D match to TRBD1 (5 bases). V dropped 0 bases and J dropped 3 bases, with 12 bases sitting between them. Looked up from germline, CDR1 is SGHRS and CDR2 is YFSETQ. This CDR3 spans 15 amino acids. CDR3 residues: CASSLAPGMDTEAFF. DNA of the CDR3: TGCGCCAGCAGCTTGGCTCCAGGGATGGACACTGAAGCTTTCTTT.

This clone is a singleton in its sample. This chain links TRBV11-2 with TRBJ2-1, with 10 bases fitting TRBD2. With V trimmed by 5 bases and J by 13 bases, 14 bases remained unmatched. Looked up from germline, CDR1 is SGHAT and CDR2 is FQNNGV. The length of the CDR3 is 15 residues. CDR3 protein: CASSPRLAGEDNQFF. CDR3 sequence (DNA): TGTGCCAGCAGCCCCCGACTAGCGGGCGAAGACAATCAGTTCTTC.

The chain combines TRBV28 with TRBJ2-3; 7 bases agree with TRBD1. J lost 3 bases, V lost 1 base, and 1 base had no gene match. This CDR3 has 14 residues. Germline CDR1 reads MDHEN; CDR2 reads SYDVKM. The CDR3 DNA reads as TGTGCCAGCAGTTTATTACAGGGGACAGATACGCAGTATTTT. Amino acid sequence: CASSLLQGTDTQYF. The full variable domain, in which reference TRBV28 and TRBJ2-3 provide the parts outside the CDR3, is DVKVTQSSRYLVKRTGEKVFLECVQDMDHENMFWYRQDPGLGLRLIYFSYDVKMKEKGDIPEGYSVSREKKERFSLILESASTNQTSMYLCASSLLQGTDTQYFGPGTRLTVL.

This sequence joins TRBV9 and TRBJ2-5, with a weak D call TRBD1 (6 bases). The CDR3 length is 17 residues. Germline CDR1 is SGDLS and CDR2 is YYNGEE. V dropped 3 bases and J dropped 5 bases, with 23 bases sitting between them. The CDR3 nucleotides are TGTGCCAGCAGCGCCTCGCCGTGGGGACAAGCCGGCGAGACCCAGTACTTC. Protein sequence: CASSASPWGQAGETQYF.

This chain joins TRBV27 and TRBJ1-1; D might be TRBD1 (5 bases). Germline V CDR1 and CDR2: MNHEY, SMNVEV (reference sequence). The V and J ends lost 7 bases and 7 bases respectively, with 10 bases between them. There are 11 residues in the CDR3. The CDR3 nucleotides read TGTGCCAGCATTGGGGGGGATGAAGCTTTCTTT. It translates to CASIGGDEAFF.

This clone has only a few counts. The chain recombines TRBV6-1 with TRBJ2-7; TRBD2 agrees at 7 bases. Germline V CDR1 and CDR2: MNHNS, SASEGT. Unmatched junction bases numbered 6, after V lost 7 bases and J lost 3 bases. This CDR3 contains 13 residues. CDR3 nucleotides: TGTGCCAGCAATGAGGCTAGCGGCTACGAGCAGTACTTC. This encodes CASNEASGYEQYF.

This chain links TRBV15 with TRBJ2-6; 10 bases fit TRBD1. The V and J ends lost 3 bases and 1 base, in that order; junction bases with no gene match: 6. This CDR3 is built from 18 residues. Germline-derived CDR1 and CDR2 are LNHNV and YYDKDF (reference sequence). The CDR3 reads CATSSAGQGLSGANVLTF. The CDR3 DNA sequence: TGTGCCACCAGCAGCGCGGGACAGGGGTTATCTGGGGCCAACGTCCTGACTTTC.

The rearrangement links TRBV10-3 to TRBJ2-2; unclear D gene. Germline CDR1 reads ENHRY; CDR2 reads SYGVKD. The CDR3 length is 13 residues. V was trimmed by 6 bases and J by 1 base, leaving 6 bases between them. For the CDR3, the DNA is TGTGCCATCAGCCCTATGAACACCGGGGAGCTGTTTTTT. Its protein is CAISPMNTGELFF.

The CDR3 protein is CASSRTGEAFF. The CDR3 nucleotides read TGTGCCAGCAGCCGAACAGGGGAAGCTTTCTTT. The chain recombines TRBV14 with TRBJ1-1; the D gene is possibly TRBD1 (6 bases). V was shortened by 4 bases and J by 8 bases, with 8 bases between the two germline ends. The CDR3 runs 11 residues. Per germline, CDR1 SGHDN and CDR2 FVKESK.

The J gene is TRBJ2-1, the V gene TRBV19; 7 nucleotides match TRBD1. The ends lost 5 bases at V and 3 bases at J; junction bases unmatched: 4. There are 14 residues in the CDR3. Germline values: CDR1 LNHDA, CDR2 SQIVND (reference sequence). The CDR3 DNA reads as TGTGCCAGTAGTCTTCGGGACAGCTACAATGAGCAGTTCTTC. This gives the protein CASSLRDSYNEQFF.

The chain combines TRBV18 with TRBJ2-7; D is uncertain. CDR1 KGHSH and CDR2 LQKENI come from the germline V gene. V lost 2 bases to trimming and J lost 6 bases, with 8 bases between them. The CDR3 covers 12 residues. The chain's CDR3 is CASSPSRSEQYF. CDR3 bases: TGTGCCAGCTCACCATCCAGATCCGAGCAGTACTTC. Based on the CDR3 plus reference TRBV18 and TRBJ2-7, the full variable domain is NAGVMQNPRHLVRRRGQEARLRCSPMKGHSHVYWYRQLPEEGLKFMVYLQKENIIDESGMPKERFSAEFPKEGPSILRIQQVVRGDSAAYFCASSPSRSEQYFGPGTRLTVT.

The V call is TRBV5-1, the J call TRBJ2-2; 10 nucleotides align to TRBD1. The V gene's germline CDR1 is SGHRS and CDR2 YFSETQ. After removal of 4 bases from V and 7 bases from J, the junction contained 7 bases not matched to a gene. The CDR3 loop spans 15 amino acids. The DNA for the CDR3 is TGCGCCAGCAGCCAGGACAGGGGGTATAGCGGGGAGCTGTTTTTT. Protein: CASSQDRGYSGELFF.

The rearrangement uses TRBV6-5 and TRBJ2-7; D call uncertain. Per the germline V gene, CDR1 is MNHEY and CDR2 is SVGAGI. The CDR3 sequence is 12 residues long. Deletions cut 2 bases from V and 4 bases from J, with 6 bases between. CDR3 nucleotide sequence: TGTGCCAGCAGTTACGACAATTACGAGCAGTACTTC. It codes for CASSYDNYEQYF.

This rearrangement joins TRBV5-6 to TRBJ1-5; a weak D match, TRBD1 (5 bases). Germline V gene lookup returns CDR1 SGHDT and CDR2 YYEEEE. This CDR3 is 15 amino acids long. The V end lost 7 bases, the J end lost 5 bases, and 19 bases lay between the germline ends. The CDR3 DNA sequence: TGTGCCAGCTCTCACAGGAGGGAGGGATATCAGCCCCAGCATTTT. It is translated as CASSHRREGYQPQHF.

This clone was observed a handful of times. The chain joins TRBV27 to TRBJ2-3; 9 bases agree with TRBD2. The CDR3 loop spans 13 amino acids. V lost 10 bases and J lost 2; bases outside the gene matches: 4. CDR1 is MNHEY and CDR2 is SMNVEV in the germline V gene (reference sequence). CDR3 bases: TGTGCCACTAGCGGGGCCCTCACAGATACGCAGTATTTT. As protein: CATSGALTDTQYF.

In regard to this clone: The same CDR3 can be traced to other DNA sequences in this sample. CDR3 sequence reads: CASSQSETQYF. The CDR3 coding sequence is TGTGCCAGCAGCCAGTCGGAGACCCAGTACTTC. This chain links TRBV14 with TRBJ2-5; no clear D gene. The CDR3 has 11 residues. Looked up from germline, CDR1 is SGHDN and CDR2 is FVKESK. The ends were cut back, 3 bases at V and 5 bases at J, with 4 bases in the middle.